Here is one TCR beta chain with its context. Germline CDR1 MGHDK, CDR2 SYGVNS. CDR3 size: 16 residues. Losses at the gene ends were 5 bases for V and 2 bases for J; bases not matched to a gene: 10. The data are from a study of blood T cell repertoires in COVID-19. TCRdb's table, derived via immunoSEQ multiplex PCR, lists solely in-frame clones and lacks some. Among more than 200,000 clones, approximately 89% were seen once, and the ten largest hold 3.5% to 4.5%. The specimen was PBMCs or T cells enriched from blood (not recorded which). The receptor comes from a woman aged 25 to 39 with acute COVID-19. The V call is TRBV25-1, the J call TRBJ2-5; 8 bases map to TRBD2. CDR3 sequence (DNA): TGTGCCAGCAGTATAAGGGACGGGAGGGAGCAAGAGACCCAGTACTTC. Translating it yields CASSIRDGREQETQYF. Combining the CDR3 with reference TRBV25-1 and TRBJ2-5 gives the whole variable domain EADIYQTPRYLVIGTGKKITLECSQTMGHDKMYWYQQDPGMELHLIHYSYGVNSTEKGDLSSESTVSRIRTEHFPLTLESARPSHTSQYLCASSIRDGREQETQYFGPGTRLLVL.